This T cell receptor (beta chain) originates from a study of shared clonotypes between healthy human individuals. Study summary: CD4 naive and memory got three plates each, CD8 naive two, CD8 memory one. Study observations and caveats: Four donors showed sharing of around 5% of naive CD4 clonotypes. It was anticipated that sequencing depth would influence how many clonotypes donors shared.

TCRdb's copy holds only in-frame clones and misses some; the assay was immunoSEQ multiplex PCR. This sample yields about 2.5 million clones, of which under 95% are seen a single time; 0.37% belongs to the top ten. A CD45RA+ naive subset and a CD45RA-negative memory subset were split from CD4+ cells. CDR1 is MDHEN, CDR2 SYDVKM, per germline. V lost 3 bases and J 3 bases, leaving 9 bases between the germline ends. This CDR3 comprises 13 residues. Concerning this clone: The antigen is undetermined. The same CDR3 can be traced to other DNA sequences in this sample.

The source of this sequence is a man between 18 and 29 years old in good health. Some clones in this sample may be carry-over from other donors' samples. The source material was naive CD4+ T cells from PBMCs. The sample's subset: CD45RA+ positively selected. The chain couples TRBV28 to TRBJ2-7; D uncertain. CDR3 residues: CASSLGSYYEQYF. The CDR3 DNA reads TGTGCCAGCAGTTTGGGATCCTACTACGAGCAGTACTTC.